This T cell receptor beta chain appears in the sequencing data of a study of T cell repertoires in cytomegalovirus infection. Findings of the study overall: HLA-C-restricted CMV clonotypes gave the most frequent clonotype in two of eight donors.

Via MiXCR, TCRdb re-called the reads, giving one row per CDR3 protein. Of approximately 470,000 distinct CDR3 sequences listed, roughly 46% are singletons. Remarks on this clonotype: Antigen unknown.

This TCR was sampled from a human donor in good health (CMV status not recorded). Some clones in this sample may be carry-over from other donors' samples. Specimen: cultured PBMCs, collected from culture after CMV antigen stimulation.

This CDR3 reads CASTSLGGGTGELFF. The CDR3 coding sequence is TGTGCCAGCACTAGCTTAGGAGGGGGCACCGGGGAGCTGTTTTTT. J is TRBJ2-2 and V is TRBV7-2; D may match TRBD1 or TRBD2 (6 bases each). Trimming pared 7 bases from V and 4 bases from J, leaving 16 bases between. The CDR3 is 15 residues long. Germline V lookup: CDR1 SGHTA, CDR2 FQGNSA.